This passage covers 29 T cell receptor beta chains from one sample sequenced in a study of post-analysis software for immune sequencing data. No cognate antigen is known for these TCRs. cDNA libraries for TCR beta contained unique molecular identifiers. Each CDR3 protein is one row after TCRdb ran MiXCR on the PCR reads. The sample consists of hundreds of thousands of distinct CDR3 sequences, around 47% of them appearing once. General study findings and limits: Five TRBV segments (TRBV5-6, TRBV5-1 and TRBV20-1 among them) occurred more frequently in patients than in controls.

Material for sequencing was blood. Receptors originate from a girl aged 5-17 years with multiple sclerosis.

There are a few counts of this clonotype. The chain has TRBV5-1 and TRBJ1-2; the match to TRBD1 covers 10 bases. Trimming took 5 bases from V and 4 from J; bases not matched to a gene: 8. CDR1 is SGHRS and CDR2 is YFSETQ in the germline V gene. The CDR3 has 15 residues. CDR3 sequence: CASSSGTGDSYGYTF. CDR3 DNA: TGCGCCAGCAGTTCCGGGACAGGGGATTCCTATGGCTACACCTTC.

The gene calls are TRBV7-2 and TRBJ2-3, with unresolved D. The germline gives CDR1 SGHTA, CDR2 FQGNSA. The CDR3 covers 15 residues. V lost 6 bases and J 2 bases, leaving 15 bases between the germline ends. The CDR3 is CASSLRLSPTDTQYF. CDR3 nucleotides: TGTGCCAGCAGTCTAAGATTGAGCCCCACAGATACGCAGTATTTT.

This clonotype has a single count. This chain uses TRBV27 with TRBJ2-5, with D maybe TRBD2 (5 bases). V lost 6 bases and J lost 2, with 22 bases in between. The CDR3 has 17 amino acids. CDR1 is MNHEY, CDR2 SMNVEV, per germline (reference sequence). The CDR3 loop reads CASSSYRGSRGQETQYF. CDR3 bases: TGTGCCAGCAGCTCATATCGGGGTTCGCGAGGACAAGAGACCCAGTACTTC.

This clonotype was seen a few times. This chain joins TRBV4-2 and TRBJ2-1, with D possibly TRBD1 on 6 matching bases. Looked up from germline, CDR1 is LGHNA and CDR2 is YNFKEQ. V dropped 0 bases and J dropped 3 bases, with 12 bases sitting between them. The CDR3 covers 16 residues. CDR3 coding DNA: TGTGCCAGCAGCCAAGATTCACAGGGTCTCTACAATGAGCAGTTCTTC. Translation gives CASSQDSQGLYNEQFF.

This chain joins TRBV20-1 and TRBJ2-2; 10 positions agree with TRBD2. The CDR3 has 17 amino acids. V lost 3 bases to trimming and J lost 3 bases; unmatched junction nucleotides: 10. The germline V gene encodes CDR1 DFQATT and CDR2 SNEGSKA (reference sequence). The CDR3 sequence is CSASLAGAPRDTGELFF. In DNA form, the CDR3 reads TGCAGTGCTAGTCTAGCGGGGGCCCCCCGCGACACCGGGGAGCTGTTTTTT.

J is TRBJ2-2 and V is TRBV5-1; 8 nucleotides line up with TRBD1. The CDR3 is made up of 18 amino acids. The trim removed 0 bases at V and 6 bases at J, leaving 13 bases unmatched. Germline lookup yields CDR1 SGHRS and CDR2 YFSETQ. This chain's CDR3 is CASSLAPQGAGDAGELFF. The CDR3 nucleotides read TGCGCCAGCAGCTTGGCCCCTCAGGGGGCAGGGGACGCCGGGGAGCTGTTTTTT.

CDR3 sequence: CASSFGTDEADEQYF. The CDR3 DNA sequence: TGCGCCAGCAGCTTTGGGACGGACGAGGCAGACGAGCAGTACTTC. The gene calls are TRBV5-1 and TRBJ2-7; D is perhaps TRBD1 or TRBD2 (5 bases each). The CDR3 runs to 15 residues. Germline-derived CDR1 and CDR2 are SGHRS and YFSETQ. V lost 2 bases to trimming and J lost 5 bases, with 17 bases between them.

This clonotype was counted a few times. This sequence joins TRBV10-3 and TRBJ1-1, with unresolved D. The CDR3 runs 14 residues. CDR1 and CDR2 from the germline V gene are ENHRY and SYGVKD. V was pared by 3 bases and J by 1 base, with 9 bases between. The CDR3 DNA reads TGTGCCATCAGTGACCAGGACCCGAACACTGAAGCTTTCTTT. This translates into CAISDQDPNTEAFF.

The CDR3: CASSQGGQGGTEAFF. CDR3 sequence (DNA): TGCGCCAGCAGCCAAGGCGGACAGGGCGGCACTGAAGCTTTCTTT. The rearrangement links TRBV4-1 to TRBJ1-1, with 8 bases fitting TRBD1. Trimming took 1 base from V and 4 from J; bases not matched to a gene: 5. The CDR3 is 15 amino acids. The germline V gene has CDR1 MGHRA and CDR2 YSYEKL.

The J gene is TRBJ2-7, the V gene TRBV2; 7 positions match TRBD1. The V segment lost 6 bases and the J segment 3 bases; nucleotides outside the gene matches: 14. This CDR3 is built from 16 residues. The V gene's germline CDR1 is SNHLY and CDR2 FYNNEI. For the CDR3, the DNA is TGTGCCAGCAGCGCCCCGCAGACAGGGACCGACTACGAGCAGTACTTC. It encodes CASSAPQTGTDYEQYF.

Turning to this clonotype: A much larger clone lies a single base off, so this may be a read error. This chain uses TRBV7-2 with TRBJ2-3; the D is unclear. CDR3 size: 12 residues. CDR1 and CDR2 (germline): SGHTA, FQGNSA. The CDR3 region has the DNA TGTGCCTGCAGCTTCAACACAGATACGCAGTATTTT. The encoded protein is CACSFNTDTQYF.

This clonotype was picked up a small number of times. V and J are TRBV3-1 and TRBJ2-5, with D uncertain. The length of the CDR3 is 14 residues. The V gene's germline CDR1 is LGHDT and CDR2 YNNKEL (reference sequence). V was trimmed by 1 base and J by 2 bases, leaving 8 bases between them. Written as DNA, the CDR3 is TGTGCCAGCAGCCAAGCGTTGTCTCAAGAGACCCAGTACTTC. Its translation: CASSQALSQETQYF.

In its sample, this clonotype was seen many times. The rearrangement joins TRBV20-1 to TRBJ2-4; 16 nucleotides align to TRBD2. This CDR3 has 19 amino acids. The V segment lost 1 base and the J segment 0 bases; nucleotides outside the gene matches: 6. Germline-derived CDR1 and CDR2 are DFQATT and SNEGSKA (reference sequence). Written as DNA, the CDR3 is TGCAGTGCTAGAGCCCTGGGACTAGCGGGAGGGCAAGCCAAAAACATTCAGTACTTC. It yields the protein CSARALGLAGGQAKNIQYF.

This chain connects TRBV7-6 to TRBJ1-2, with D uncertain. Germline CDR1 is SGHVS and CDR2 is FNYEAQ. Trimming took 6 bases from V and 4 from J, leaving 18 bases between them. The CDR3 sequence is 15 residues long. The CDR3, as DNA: TGTGCCAGCAGTTTACGACACTCACGGGCCTATGGCTACACCTTC. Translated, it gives CASSLRHSRAYGYTF. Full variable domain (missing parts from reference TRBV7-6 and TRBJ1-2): GAGVSQSPRYKVTKRGQDVALRCDPISGHVSLYWYRQALGQGPEFLTYFNYEAQQDKSGLPNDRFSAERPEGSISTLTIQRTEQRDSAMYRCASSLRHSRAYGYTFGSGTRLTVV.

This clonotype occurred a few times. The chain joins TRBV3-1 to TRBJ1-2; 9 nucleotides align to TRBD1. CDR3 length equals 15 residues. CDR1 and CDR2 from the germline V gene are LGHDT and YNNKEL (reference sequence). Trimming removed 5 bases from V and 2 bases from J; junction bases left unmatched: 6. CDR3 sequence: CASSAGQGLNYGYTF. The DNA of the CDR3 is TGTGCCAGCAGCGCCGGACAGGGGTTGAACTATGGCTACACCTTC.

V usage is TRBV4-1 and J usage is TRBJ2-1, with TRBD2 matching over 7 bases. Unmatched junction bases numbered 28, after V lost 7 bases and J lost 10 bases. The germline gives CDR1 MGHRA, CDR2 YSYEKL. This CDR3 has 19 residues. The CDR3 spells CASTATRQGVPGLYFEQFF. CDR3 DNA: TGCGCCAGCACCGCCACTCGGCAGGGTGTACCGGGACTATATTTCGAGCAGTTCTTC.

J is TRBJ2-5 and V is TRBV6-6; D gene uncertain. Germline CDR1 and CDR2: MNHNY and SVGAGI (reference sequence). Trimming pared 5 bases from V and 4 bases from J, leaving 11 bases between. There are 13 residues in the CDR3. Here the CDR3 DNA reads TGTGCCAGCAGTCACACCGGGCTAGAGACCCAGTACTTC. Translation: CASSHTGLETQYF.

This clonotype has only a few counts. CDR3 nucleotide sequence: TGTGCCAGCAGCCGCATAGGTGGGATGACAACTAATGAAAAACTGTTTTTT. This gives the protein CASSRIGGMTTNEKLFF. This chain joins TRBV3-1 and TRBJ1-4; no clear D gene. Germline V CDR1 and CDR2: LGHDT, YNNKEL (reference sequence). This CDR3 is built from 17 residues. The V end lost 4 bases, the J end lost 0 bases, and 15 bases lay between the germline ends.

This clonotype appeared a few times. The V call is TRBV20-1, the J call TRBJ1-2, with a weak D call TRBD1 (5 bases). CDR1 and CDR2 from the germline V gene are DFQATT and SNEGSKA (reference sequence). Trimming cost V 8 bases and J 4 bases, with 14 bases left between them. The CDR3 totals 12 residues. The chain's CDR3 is CSPRDGSYGYTF. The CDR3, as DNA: TGCAGTCCACGGGACGGGTCCTATGGCTACACCTTC.

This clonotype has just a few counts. CDR3 nucleotide sequence: TGCAGTGCTAGCCCGACGACTAGTCAAGATACGCAGTATTTT. It translates to CSASPTTSQDTQYF. The V gene is TRBV20-1, the J gene TRBJ2-3; tentative D call: TRBD2 (6 bases). V was trimmed by 3 bases and J by 5 bases, leaving 15 bases between them. CDR3 length: 14 residues. The V gene's germline CDR1 is DFQATT and CDR2 SNEGSKA (reference sequence).

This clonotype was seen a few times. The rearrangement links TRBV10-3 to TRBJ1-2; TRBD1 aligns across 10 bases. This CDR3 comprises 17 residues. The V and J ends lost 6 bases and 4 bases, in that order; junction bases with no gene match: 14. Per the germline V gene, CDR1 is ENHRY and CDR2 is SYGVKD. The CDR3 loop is CAIRSGTGAVWGYGYTF. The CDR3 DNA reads TGTGCCATCAGGTCCGGGACAGGGGCTGTGTGGGGCTATGGCTACACCTTC.

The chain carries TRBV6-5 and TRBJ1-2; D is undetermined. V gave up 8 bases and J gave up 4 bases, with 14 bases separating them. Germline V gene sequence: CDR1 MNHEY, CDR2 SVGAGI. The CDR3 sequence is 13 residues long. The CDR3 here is CASALGRFYGYTF. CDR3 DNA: TGTGCCAGCGCCTTAGGCCGGTTCTATGGCTACACCTTC.

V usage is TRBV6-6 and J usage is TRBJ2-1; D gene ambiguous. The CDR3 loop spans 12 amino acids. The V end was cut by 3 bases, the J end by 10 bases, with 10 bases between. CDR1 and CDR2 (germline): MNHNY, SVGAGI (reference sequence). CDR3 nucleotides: TGTGCCAGCAGTTATTTGCTCACAGAGCAGTTCTTC. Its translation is CASSYLLTEQFF.

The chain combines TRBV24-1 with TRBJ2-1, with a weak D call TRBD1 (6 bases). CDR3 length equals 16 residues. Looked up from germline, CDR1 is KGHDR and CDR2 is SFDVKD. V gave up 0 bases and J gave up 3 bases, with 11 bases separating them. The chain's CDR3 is CATSDLGGPNYNEQFF. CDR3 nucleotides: TGTGCCACCAGTGATTTGGGGGGCCCGAACTACAATGAGCAGTTCTTC.

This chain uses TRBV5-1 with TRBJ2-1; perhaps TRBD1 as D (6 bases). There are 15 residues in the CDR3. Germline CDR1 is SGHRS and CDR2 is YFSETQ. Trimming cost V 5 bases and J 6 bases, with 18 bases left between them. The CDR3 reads CASRSLGGTPNEQFF. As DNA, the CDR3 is TGCGCCAGCAGGTCCCTAGGGGGAACCCCCAATGAGCAGTTCTTC.

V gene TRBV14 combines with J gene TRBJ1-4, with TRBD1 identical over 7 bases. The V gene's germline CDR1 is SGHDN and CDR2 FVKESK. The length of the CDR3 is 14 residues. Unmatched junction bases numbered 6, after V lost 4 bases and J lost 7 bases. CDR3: CASSPRQGPEKLFF. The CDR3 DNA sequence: TGTGCCAGCAGCCCGAGACAGGGCCCTGAAAAACTGTTTTTT.

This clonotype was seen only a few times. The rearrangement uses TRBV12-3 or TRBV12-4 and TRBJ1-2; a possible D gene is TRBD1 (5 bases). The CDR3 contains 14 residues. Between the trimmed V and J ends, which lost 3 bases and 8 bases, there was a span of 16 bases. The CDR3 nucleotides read TGTGCCAGCAGTTTCTCCTCCCTGGGGGTAGGCTACACCTTC. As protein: CASSFSSLGVGYTF.

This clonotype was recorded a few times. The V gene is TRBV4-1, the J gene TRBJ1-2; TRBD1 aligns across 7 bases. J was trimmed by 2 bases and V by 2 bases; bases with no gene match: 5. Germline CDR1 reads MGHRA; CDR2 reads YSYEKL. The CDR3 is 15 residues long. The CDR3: CASSQQTGTNYGYTF. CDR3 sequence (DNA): TGCGCCAGCAGCCAACAGACAGGGACCAACTATGGCTACACCTTC.

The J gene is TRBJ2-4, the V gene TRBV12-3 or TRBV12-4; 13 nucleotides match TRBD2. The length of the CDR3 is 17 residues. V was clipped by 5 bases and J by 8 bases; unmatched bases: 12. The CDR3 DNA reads TGTGCCAGCAGTGGAAGACTAGCGGGGGGCCCTTTGGACATTCAGTACTTC. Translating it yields CASSGRLAGGPLDIQYF.